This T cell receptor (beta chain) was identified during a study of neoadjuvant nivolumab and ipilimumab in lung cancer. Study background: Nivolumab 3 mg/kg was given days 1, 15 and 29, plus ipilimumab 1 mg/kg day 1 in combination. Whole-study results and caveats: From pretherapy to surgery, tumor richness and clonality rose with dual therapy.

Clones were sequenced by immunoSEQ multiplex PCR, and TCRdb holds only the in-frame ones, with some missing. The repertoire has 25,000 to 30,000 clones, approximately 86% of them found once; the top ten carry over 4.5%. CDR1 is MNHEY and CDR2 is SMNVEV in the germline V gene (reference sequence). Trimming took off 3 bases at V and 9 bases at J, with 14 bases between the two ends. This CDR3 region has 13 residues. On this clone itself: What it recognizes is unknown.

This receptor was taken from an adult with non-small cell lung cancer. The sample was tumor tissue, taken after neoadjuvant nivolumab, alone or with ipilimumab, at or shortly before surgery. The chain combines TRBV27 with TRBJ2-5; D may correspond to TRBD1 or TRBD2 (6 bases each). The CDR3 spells CASSFKGGLSQYF. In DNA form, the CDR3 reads TGTGCCAGCAGTTTCAAGGGGGGCCTCTCCCAGTACTTC.